A single sample gave rise to the 25 T cell receptor beta chains below, sequenced in a study of blood T cell repertoires in COVID-19 (dated by TCRdb to the early 2020s). The protocol used for the library was the immunoSEQ multiplex PCR assay. TCRdb took this table from immuneACCESS and kept in-frame rearrangements with V and J called. Such tables lack part of the clones; where checked against another copy, unresolved V genes explain under half of the gap, and the rest is unexplained. Recorded for this sample are more than 70,000 clones; 86% of them occurred a single time. In total, the top ten clones hold more than 1% of the sample. The specimen was peripheral blood. The receptors here all came from an elderly man with active or convalescent COVID-19.

The chain recombines TRBV4-3 with TRBJ2-2; D is perhaps TRBD2 (6 bases). Per the germline V gene, CDR1 is LGHNA and CDR2 is YSLEER. This CDR3 region has 14 residues. V gave up 4 bases and J gave up 6 bases, with 12 bases separating them. CDR3 in DNA: TGCGCCAGCAGCCCGGGTGGGGGGTCCGGGGAGCTGTTTTTT. This sequence encodes CASSPGGGSGELFF.

The CDR3: CASSIASQNEAFF. CDR3 coding DNA: TGCGCCAGCAGTATAGCTAGCCAAAATGAAGCTTTCTTT. The rearrangement uses TRBV5-1 and TRBJ1-1; D not certain. The CDR3 extends over 13 amino acids. Trimming took 5 bases from V and 7 from J, leaving 15 bases between them. Germline V lookup: CDR1 SGHRS, CDR2 YFSETQ.

V is TRBV28 and J is TRBJ2-7; D possibly corresponds to TRBD1 (6 bases). V dropped 6 bases and J dropped 2 bases, with 11 bases sitting between them. Per the germline V gene, CDR1 is MDHEN and CDR2 is SYDVKM. CDR3 length: 13 amino acids. This chain's CDR3 is CASSAGDPYEQYF. The CDR3 DNA reads TGTGCCAGCAGCGCAGGGGACCCCTACGAGCAGTACTTC. The complete variable domain, with remaining parts taken from reference TRBV28 and TRBJ2-7, reads DVKVTQSSRYLVKRTGEKVFLECVQDMDHENMFWYRQDPGLGLRLIYFSYDVKMKEKGDIPEGYSVSREKKERFSLILESASTNQTSMYLCASSAGDPYEQYFGPGTRLTVT.

V gene TRBV28 combines with J gene TRBJ2-1, with 10 bases fitting TRBD2. Germline-derived CDR1 and CDR2 are MDHEN and SYDVKM. The CDR3 contains 18 residues. V trimming: 6 bases; J trimming: 1 base; junction bases outside the gene matches: 12. CDR3: CASSSPASGSRSYNEQFF. CDR3 DNA: TGTGCCAGCAGCTCCCCGGCTAGCGGGAGTCGGTCCTACAATGAGCAGTTCTTC.

This clone was observed a handful of times. The chain has TRBV10-3 and TRBJ2-3; TRBD2 matches at 8 bases. The germline CDR1 and CDR2 sequences are ENHRY and SYGVKD. This CDR3 has 17 residues. V trimming: 0 bases; J trimming: 1 base; junction bases outside the gene matches: 6. The CDR3 nucleotides read TGTGCCATCAGTGAGTCGATCCTAGCGGGTGGCACAGATACGCAGTATTTT. Its translation is CAISESILAGGTDTQYF.

This rearrangement joins TRBV30 to TRBJ1-4, with 10 bases aligning to TRBD1. The CDR3 sequence is 15 residues long. V dropped 4 bases and J dropped 6; count of bases not matched to a gene: 8. Germline CDR1 is GTSNPN and CDR2 is SVGIG (reference sequence). This chain's CDR3 is CAWTATGGFYEKLFF. The CDR3 region has the DNA TGTGCCTGGACCGCGACAGGGGGCTTTTATGAAAAACTGTTTTTT.

The rearrangement uses TRBV19 and TRBJ1-2; 12 bases fit TRBD1. The CDR3 runs to 15 residues. In germline, CDR1 is LNHDA, CDR2 SQIVND (reference sequence). J was trimmed by 6 bases and V by 6 bases; bases with no gene match: 8. The CDR3 coding sequence is TGTGCCAGTAGGGGAGGGACAGGGGGCCGGAATGGCTACACCTTC. This codes for CASRGGTGGRNGYTF. Based on the CDR3 plus reference TRBV19 and TRBJ1-2, the full variable domain is DGGITQSPKYLFRKEGQNVTLSCEQNLNHDAMYWYRQDPGQGLRLIYYSQIVNDFQKGDIAEGYSVSREKKESFPLTVTSAQKNPTAFYLCASRGGTGGRNGYTFGSGTRLTVV.

The chain couples TRBV2 to TRBJ2-5; no reliable D call. This CDR3 has 13 residues. Trimming pared 5 bases from V and 1 base from J, leaving 8 bases between. Per germline, CDR1 SNHLY and CDR2 FYNNEI. The CDR3 DNA reads TGTGCCAGCAGTTTTTACTCCCAAGAGACCCAGTACTTC. The encoded protein is CASSFYSQETQYF.

A few counts support this clone. The V and J genes are TRBV4-3 and TRBJ2-1; TRBD2 agrees at 11 bases. The germline CDR1 and CDR2 sequences are LGHNA and YSLEER. Trimming removed 0 bases from V and 4 bases from J; junction bases left unmatched: 14. The CDR3 is made up of 20 amino acids. CDR3 sequence reads: CASSQDPIRWTSGQYNEQFF. CDR3 sequence (DNA): TGCGCCAGCAGCCAAGATCCTATAAGGTGGACTAGCGGGCAATACAATGAGCAGTTCTTC.

This clone was detected once. The CDR3 coding sequence is TGCGCCAGCAGCCTTGGGACAGCGTTGAACACTGAAGCTTTCTTT. The encoded protein is CASSLGTALNTEAFF. The V gene is TRBV4-3, the J gene TRBJ1-1, with 7 bases identical to TRBD1. After removal of 4 bases from V and 0 bases from J, the junction contained 5 bases not matched to a gene. CDR3 length equals 15 residues. Germline loops: CDR1 LGHNA, CDR2 YSLEER.

The CDR3 nucleotides read TGCGCCAGCAGGGGACAGGGGACGGGAGATACGCAGTATTTT. It yields the protein CASRGQGTGDTQYF. The genes are TRBV5-1 and TRBJ2-3; 10 bases agree with TRBD1. The V and J ends lost 5 bases and 5 bases, in that order; junction bases with no gene match: 5. CDR3 length: 14 residues. CDR1 and CDR2 from the germline V gene are SGHRS and YFSETQ.

The genes are TRBV5-6 and TRBJ1-1; D not resolved. CDR3 size: 14 residues. The germline CDR1 and CDR2 sequences are SGHDT and YYEEEE. V was cut by 0 bases and J by 7 bases, with 13 bases left in between. The CDR3 region is CASSLAGGGYEAFF. The CDR3 coding sequence is TGTGCCAGCAGCTTGGCGGGCGGAGGATATGAAGCTTTCTTT.

The chain combines TRBV7-2 with TRBJ1-5, with TRBD1 identical over 7 bases. CDR1 is SGHTA and CDR2 is FQGNSA in the germline V gene. The junction had 12 bases not matched to a gene; V was cut back by 5 bases and J by 2 bases. The CDR3 is 17 residues long. The CDR3 spells CASSPSSGGRGNQPQHF. The CDR3 nucleotides are TGTGCCAGCAGCCCTTCCTCAGGGGGAAGGGGCAATCAGCCCCAGCATTTT. The variable domain in full, completed from reference TRBV7-2 and TRBJ1-5, reads GAGVSQSPSNKVTEKGKDVELRCDPISGHTALYWYRQSLGQGLEFLIYFQGNSAPDKSGLPSDRFSAERTGGSVSTLTIQRTQQEDSAVYLCASSPSSGGRGNQPQHFGDGTRLSIL.

The chain couples TRBV7-2 to TRBJ2-4, with 11 nucleotides matching TRBD2. The germline CDR1 and CDR2 sequences are SGHTA and FQGNSA. The CDR3 consists of 15 residues. V dropped 5 bases and J dropped 7; count of bases not matched to a gene: 7. The chain's CDR3 is CASSLGLAGVNIQYF. The CDR3 DNA is TGTGCCAGCAGCCTAGGACTAGCGGGTGTGAACATTCAGTACTTC. Looking up the rest from reference TRBV7-2 and TRBJ2-4 gives the full variable domain: GAGVSQSPSNKVTEKGKDVELRCDPISGHTALYWYRQSLGQGLEFLIYFQGNSAPDKSGLPSDRFSAERTGGSVSTLTIQRTQQEDSAVYLCASSLGLAGVNIQYFGAGTRLSVL.

This chain joins TRBV7-4 and TRBJ1-2, with D possibly matching TRBD1 (5 bases). V was clipped by 3 bases and J by 5 bases, with 19 bases between them. This CDR3 spans 16 amino acids. Germline CDR1 and CDR2: SGHVT and SQSDAQ. The CDR3 DNA sequence: TGTGCCAGCAGCTTCAGATCGGCCAGGGATTTATATGGCTACACCTTC. Protein sequence: CASSFRSARDLYGYTF.

The sample holds a few counts of this clone. The gene calls are TRBV7-2 and TRBJ2-1; possibly TRBD2 for D (6 bases). Germline V lookup: CDR1 SGHTA, CDR2 FQGNSA. CDR3 size: 15 residues. V lost 2 bases and J lost 4, with 12 bases in between. The CDR3 is CASSLLGGDYNEQFF. The CDR3 DNA reads TGTGCCAGCAGCTTATTAGGCGGGGATTACAATGAGCAGTTCTTC.

The gene calls are TRBV4-2 and TRBJ2-2, with D possibly TRBD2 on 5 matching bases. The CDR3 extends over 16 amino acids. Trimming removed 1 base from V and 0 bases from J, with 9 bases in between. CDR1 LGHNA and CDR2 YNFKEQ come from the germline V gene. CDR3 coding DNA: TGTGCCAGCAGCCAAGCTGAGGGCTCGAACACCGGGGAGCTGTTTTTT. Translated, it gives CASSQAEGSNTGELFF.

The V and J genes are TRBV4-1 and TRBJ1-6; D gene ambiguous. The CDR3 runs to 15 residues. V shed 2 bases and J shed 9 bases, with 14 bases lying between them. Germline V gene sequence: CDR1 MGHRA, CDR2 YSYEKL. CDR3 bases: TGCGCCAGCAGCCAACTAGTGGTGGGGAGTTCACCCCTCCACTTT. Residues: CASSQLVVGSSPLHF.

The V and J genes are TRBV28 and TRBJ2-1; D is possibly TRBD2 (5 bases). V was clipped by 10 bases and J by 0 bases, with 10 bases between them. Germline V gene sequence: CDR1 MDHEN, CDR2 SYDVKM. The CDR3 runs to 13 residues. In DNA, the CDR3 is TGTGCCACCTCGGGGTACTCCTACAATGAGCAGTTCTTC. Amino acid sequence: CATSGYSYNEQFF. The full variable domain, with the rest looked up from reference TRBV28 and TRBJ2-1, is DVKVTQSSRYLVKRTGEKVFLECVQDMDHENMFWYRQDPGLGLRLIYFSYDVKMKEKGDIPEGYSVSREKKERFSLILESASTNQTSMYLCATSGYSYNEQFFGPGTRLTVL.

The V gene is TRBV19, the J gene TRBJ1-2; TRBD1 matches at 11 bases. With 4 bases clipped from V and 7 bases from J, the junction kept 5 bases outside the gene matches. This CDR3 contains 14 residues. Germline CDR1 reads LNHDA; CDR2 reads SQIVND (reference sequence). CDR3: CASSSGQGAGGYTF. CDR3 nucleotide sequence: TGTGCCAGTAGTAGTGGACAGGGGGCCGGTGGCTACACCTTC.

CDR3 DNA sequence: TGTGCCAGTAGTATAGCCCTCACAGATACGCAGTATTTT. Translated: CASSIALTDTQYF. The V and J genes are TRBV19 and TRBJ2-3; D uncertain. V lost 1 base, J lost 2 bases, and 4 bases lay in between. The germline CDR1 and CDR2 sequences are LNHDA and SQIVND (reference sequence). The CDR3 covers 13 residues.

The V call is TRBV7-2, the J call TRBJ1-4; maybe TRBD1 (5 bases). Germline V gene lookup returns CDR1 SGHTA and CDR2 FQGNSA. This CDR3 contains 14 residues. The V gene lost 5 bases and the J gene lost 5 bases, with 12 bases spanning the gap. As DNA, the CDR3 is TGTGCCAGCAGCATCGACAGTAGCAATGAAAAACTGTTTTTT. Amino acids: CASSIDSSNEKLFF.

The chain joins TRBV6-2 or TRBV6-3 to TRBJ2-5, with D perhaps TRBD1 (6 bases). With 5 bases removed from V and 4 bases from J, the gap between germline ends came to 20 bases. Germline CDR1 and CDR2: MNHEY and SVGEGT. The CDR3 spans 16 residues. The CDR3: CASSDPNLTGRETQYF. The CDR3, as DNA: TGTGCCAGCAGTGACCCAAACCTAACAGGGCGAGAGACCCAGTACTTC.

This clone was detected once. The chain employs TRBV7-2 and TRBJ1-3; D might be TRBD1 (5 bases). The V gene's germline CDR1 is SGHTA and CDR2 FQGNSA. V gave up 1 base and J gave up 3 bases, with 10 bases separating them. CDR3 length: 15 residues. CDR3 sequence: CASSLGSQGGNTIYF. CDR3 bases: TGTGCCAGCAGCTTAGGTTCGCAGGGTGGAAACACCATATATTTT.

The chain recombines TRBV18 with TRBJ1-6; D unresolved. The CDR3 length is 14 residues. The V end lost 3 bases, the J end lost 8 bases, and 11 bases lay between the germline ends. CDR1 is KGHSH, CDR2 LQKENI, per germline. This CDR3 reads CASSPGGIDSPLHF. The CDR3 DNA is TGTGCCAGCTCACCGGGAGGGATTGATTCACCCCTCCACTTT.